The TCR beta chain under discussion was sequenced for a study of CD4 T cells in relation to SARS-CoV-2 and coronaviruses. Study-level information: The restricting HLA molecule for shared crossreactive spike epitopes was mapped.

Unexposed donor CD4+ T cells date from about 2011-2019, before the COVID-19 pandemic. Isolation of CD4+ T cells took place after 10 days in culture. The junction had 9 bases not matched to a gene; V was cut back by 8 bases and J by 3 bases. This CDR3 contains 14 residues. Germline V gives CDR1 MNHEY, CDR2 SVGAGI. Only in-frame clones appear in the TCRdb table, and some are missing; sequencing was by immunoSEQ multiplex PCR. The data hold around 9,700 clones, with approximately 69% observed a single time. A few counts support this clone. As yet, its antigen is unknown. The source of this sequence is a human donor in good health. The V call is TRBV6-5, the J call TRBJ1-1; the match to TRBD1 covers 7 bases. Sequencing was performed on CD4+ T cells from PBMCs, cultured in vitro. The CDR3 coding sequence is TGTGCCAGCGGGGGAAGGGGGCATGACACTGAAGCTTTCTTT. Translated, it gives CASGGRGHDTEAFF.